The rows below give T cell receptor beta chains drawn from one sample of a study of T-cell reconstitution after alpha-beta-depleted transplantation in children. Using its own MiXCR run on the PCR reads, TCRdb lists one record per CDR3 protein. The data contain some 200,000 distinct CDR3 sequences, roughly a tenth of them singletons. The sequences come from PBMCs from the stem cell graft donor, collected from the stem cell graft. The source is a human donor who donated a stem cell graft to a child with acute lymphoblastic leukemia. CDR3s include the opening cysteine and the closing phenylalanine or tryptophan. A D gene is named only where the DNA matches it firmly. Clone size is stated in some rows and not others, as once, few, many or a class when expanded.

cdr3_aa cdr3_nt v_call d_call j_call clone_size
CASSSPHRDTNTEAFF TGCGCCAGCAGCTCACCTCACAGGGATACGAACACTGAAGCTTTCTTT TRBV5-1 . TRBJ1-1 .
CASSFMQLRTDTQYF TGTGCCAGCAGCTTTATGCAGCTTCGCACAGATACGCAGTATTTT TRBV13 . TRBJ2-3 few
CSVDVDTQYF TGCAGCGTTGATGTGGATACGCAGTATTTT TRBV29-1 . TRBJ2-3 many
CASSLVWGTGQYGGYTF TGTGCCAGCAGCTTGGTCTGGGGGACAGGGCAGTACGGTGGCTACACCTTC TRBV5-5 TRBD1 TRBJ1-2 .
CASAGRDNEQFF TGTGCCAGCGCCGGGCGTGACAATGAGCAGTTCTTC TRBV7-9 . TRBJ2-1 many
CSVEFPGTDTQYF TGCAGCGTTGAATTCCCTGGGACAGATACGCAGTATTTT TRBV29-1 . TRBJ2-3 many
CASSMGQAINEQFF TGTGCCAGCAGTATGGGACAAGCAATCAATGAGCAGTTCTTC TRBV27 . TRBJ2-1 many
CSARTWAGPTSTDTQYF TGCAGCGCGAGAACCTGGGCAGGACCTACTAGCACAGATACGCAGTATTTT TRBV29-1 . TRBJ2-3 .
CSARAVGGGSLGEQYF TGCAGTGCTAGAGCCGTAGGAGGGGGCAGCTTGGGAGAGCAGTACTTC TRBV20-1 . TRBJ2-7 many
CASSKRASGASYEQYF TGTGCCAGCAGCAAAAGAGCTAGCGGGGCCTCCTACGAGCAGTACTTC TRBV13 TRBD2 TRBJ2-7 few
CASSRGKDEKLFF TGTGCCAGCTCACGTGGCAAGGATGAAAAACTGTTTTTT TRBV18 . TRBJ1-4 many
CASSTEGRGYTDTQYF TGTGCCAGCAGTACCGAAGGCCGGGGGTACACAGATACGCAGTATTTT TRBV6-2/TRBV6-3 . TRBJ2-3 .
CASSEGLAGGPTDTQYF TGCGCCAGCAGCGAGGGACTAGCGGGGGGGCCCACAGATACGCAGTATTTT TRBV4-3 TRBD2 TRBJ2-3 many
CSARVQGREKLFF TGCAGTGCTAGAGTACAGGGGCGTGAAAAACTGTTTTTT TRBV20-1 TRBD1 TRBJ1-4 many
CAWSTYRAVTGNTIYF TGTGCCTGGAGTACCTACAGGGCGGTAACTGGAAACACCATATATTTT TRBV30 . TRBJ1-3 few
CAITPAEGGYTF TGTGCCATCACCCCCGCGGAGGGTGGCTACACCTTC TRBV10-3 . TRBJ1-2 many
CSVTPMMPGKVARDTEAFF TGCAGCGTGACTCCAATGATGCCCGGGAAGGTGGCGCGAGACACTGAAGCTTTCTTT TRBV29-1 . TRBJ1-1 few
CASSPRRDLNTEAFF TGTGCCAGCAGTCCGCGTCGGGATTTAAACACTGAAGCTTTCTTT TRBV6-1 . TRBJ1-1 few